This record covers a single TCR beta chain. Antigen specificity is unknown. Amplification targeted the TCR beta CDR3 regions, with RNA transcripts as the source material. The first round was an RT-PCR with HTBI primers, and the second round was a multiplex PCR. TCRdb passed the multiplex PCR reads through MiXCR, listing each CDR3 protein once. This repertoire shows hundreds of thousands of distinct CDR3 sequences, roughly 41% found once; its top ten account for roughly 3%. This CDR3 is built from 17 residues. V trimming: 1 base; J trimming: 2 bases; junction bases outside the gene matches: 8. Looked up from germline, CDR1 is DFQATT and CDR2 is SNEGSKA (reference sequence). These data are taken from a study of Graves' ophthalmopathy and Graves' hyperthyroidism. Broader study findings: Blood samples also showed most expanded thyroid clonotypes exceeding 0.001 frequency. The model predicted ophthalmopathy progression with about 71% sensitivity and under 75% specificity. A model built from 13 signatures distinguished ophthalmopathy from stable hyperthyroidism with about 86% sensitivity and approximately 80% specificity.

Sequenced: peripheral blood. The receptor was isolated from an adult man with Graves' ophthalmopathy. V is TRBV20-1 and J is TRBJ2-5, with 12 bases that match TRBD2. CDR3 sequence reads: CSARAPTSGGPQETQYF. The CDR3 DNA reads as TGCAGTGCTAGAGCTCCTACTAGCGGGGGGCCACAAGAGACCCAGTACTTC.